The clone carrying this T cell receptor (beta chain) appeared many times. Its matching antigen is unknown. TCRdb processed the reads anew with MiXCR; each CDR3 protein has one entry. The sample gives about 250,000 distinct CDR3 sequences, 6% to 8% of which show up once; 5.5% to 6.5% is in the top ten. This sample stems from a study of T cell repertoires in cytomegalovirus infection. As for the study in general: Public TCR beta signatures were indicative of both CMV infection and a matching HLA type.

The CDR3 length is 15 residues. Germline CDR1 MNHEY, CDR2 SVGEGT. Trimming took off 2 bases at V and 3 bases at J, with 11 bases between the two ends. General study findings and limits: Cumulative frequency (of public TCR beta family members) identified carriers of CMV plus the relevant HLA. Dominating the ex vivo response were HLA-C-restricted CMV-specific TCR beta clonotypes.

The sequence came from a human donor in good health (CMV status not recorded). Some clones in this sample may be carry-over from other donors' samples. V usage is TRBV6-2 or TRBV6-3 and J usage is TRBJ1-5; D is unclear. The sample was PBMCs. Here the CDR3 DNA reads TGTGCCAGCAGTTACGGGATAACAGACAATCAGCCCCAGCATTTT. It encodes CASSYGITDNQPQHF.